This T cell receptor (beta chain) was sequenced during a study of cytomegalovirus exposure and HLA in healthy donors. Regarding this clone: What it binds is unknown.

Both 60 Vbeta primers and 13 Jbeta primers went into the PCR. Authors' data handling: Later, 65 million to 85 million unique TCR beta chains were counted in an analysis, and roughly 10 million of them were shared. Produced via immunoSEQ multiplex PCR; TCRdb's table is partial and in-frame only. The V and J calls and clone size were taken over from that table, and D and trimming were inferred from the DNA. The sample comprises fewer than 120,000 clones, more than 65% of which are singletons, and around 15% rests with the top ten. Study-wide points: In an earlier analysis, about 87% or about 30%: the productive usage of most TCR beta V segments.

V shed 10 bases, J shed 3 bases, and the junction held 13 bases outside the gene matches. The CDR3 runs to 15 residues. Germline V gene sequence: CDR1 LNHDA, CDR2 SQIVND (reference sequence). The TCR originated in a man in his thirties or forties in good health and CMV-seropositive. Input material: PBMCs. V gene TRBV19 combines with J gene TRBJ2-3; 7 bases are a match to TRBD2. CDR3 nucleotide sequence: TGTGCCATCAGGTCGCTAGCGGACCAGACAGATACGCAGTATTTT. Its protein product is CAIRSLADQTDTQYF.